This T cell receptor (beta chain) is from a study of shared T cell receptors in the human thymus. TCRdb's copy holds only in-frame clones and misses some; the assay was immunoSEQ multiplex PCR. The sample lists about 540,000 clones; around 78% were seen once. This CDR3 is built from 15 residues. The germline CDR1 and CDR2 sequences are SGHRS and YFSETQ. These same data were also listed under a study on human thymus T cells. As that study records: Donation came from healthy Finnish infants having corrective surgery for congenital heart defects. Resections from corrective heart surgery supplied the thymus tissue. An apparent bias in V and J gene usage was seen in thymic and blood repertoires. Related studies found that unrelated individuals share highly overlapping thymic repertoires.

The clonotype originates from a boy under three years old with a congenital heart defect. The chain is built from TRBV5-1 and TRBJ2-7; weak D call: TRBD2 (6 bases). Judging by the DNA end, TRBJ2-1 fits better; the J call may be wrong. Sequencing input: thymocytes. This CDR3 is CASSPSVDSYNEQFF. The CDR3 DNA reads TGCGCCAGCAGCCCTAGCGTAGACTCCTACAATGAGCAGTTCTTC.